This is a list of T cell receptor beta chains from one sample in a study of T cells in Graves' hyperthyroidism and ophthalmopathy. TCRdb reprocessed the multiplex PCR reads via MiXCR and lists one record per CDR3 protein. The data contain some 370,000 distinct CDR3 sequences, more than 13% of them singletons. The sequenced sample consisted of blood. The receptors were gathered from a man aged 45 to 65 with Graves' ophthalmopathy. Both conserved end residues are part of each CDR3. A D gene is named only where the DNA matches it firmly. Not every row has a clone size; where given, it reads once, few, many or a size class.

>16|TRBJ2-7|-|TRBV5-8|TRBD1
TGTGCCAGCGTAGCTTTACCGGGACAGATGACCTACGAGCAGTACTTC
CASVALPGQMTYEQYF
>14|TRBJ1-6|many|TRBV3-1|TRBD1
TGTGCCAGCAGCCGTGGACAGGGGTCTTCACCCCTCCACTTT
CASSRGQGSSPLHF
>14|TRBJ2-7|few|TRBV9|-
TGTGCCAGCAGCCCTCCCAGGACAGCTTTCGAGCAGTACTTC
CASSPPRTAFEQYF
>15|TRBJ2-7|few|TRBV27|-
TGTGCCAGTAAAAGTCGAGGAGGCCTATCCTACGAGCAGTACTTC
CASKSRGGLSYEQYF
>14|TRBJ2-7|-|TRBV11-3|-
TGTGCCAGCAGCTTAAATTGGGGATCCTACGAGCAGTACTTC
CASSLNWGSYEQYF
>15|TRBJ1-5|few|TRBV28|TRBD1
TGTGCCAGCAGCTCTGATAGACAGGGGAGTCAGCCCCAGCATTTT
CASSSDRQGSQPQHF
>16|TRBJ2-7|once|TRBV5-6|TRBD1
TGTGCCAGCAGCTTGGAGCGAGACAGGGTGAGCTACGAGCAGTACTTC
CASSLERDRVSYEQYF
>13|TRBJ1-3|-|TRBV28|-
TGTGCCAGCAAAGTCGGGCCTGGAAACGCCATATATTTT
CASKVGPGNAIYF
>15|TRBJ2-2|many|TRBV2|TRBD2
TGTGCCAGCAGGAGACTAGCGGGAAACACCGGGGAGCTGTTTTTT
CASRRLAGNTGELFF
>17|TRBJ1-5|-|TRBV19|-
TGTGCCAGTAGTGCTGGGACCGCTACTTATAGCAATCAGCCCCAGCATTTT
CASSAGTATYSNQPQHF
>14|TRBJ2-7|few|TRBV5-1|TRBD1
TGCGCCAGCAGCCAGGGACAGGCGCTGGGCGAGCAGTACTTC
CASSQGQALGEQYF
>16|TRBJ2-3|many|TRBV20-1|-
TGCAGTGCTAGCGCTTTGGGGAGCGGTAGCACAGATACGCAGTATTTT
CSASALGSGSTDTQYF
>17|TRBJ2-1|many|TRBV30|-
TGTGCCTGGAGTGTACGGGACGTCATAGGAGGGCGAAATGAGCAGTTCTTC
CAWSVRDVIGGRNEQFF
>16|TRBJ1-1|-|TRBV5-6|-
TGTGCCAGCAGCCTGGGGTATGGGAGAATGAACACTGAAGCTTTCTTT
CASSLGYGRMNTEAFF
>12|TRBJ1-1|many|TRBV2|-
TGTGCCAGCAGGCGACAGGCCCGTAAAGCTTTCTTT
CASRRQARKAFF
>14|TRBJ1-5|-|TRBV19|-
TGTGCCAGTACCCTCGTTGGGTACAATCAGCCCCAGCATTTT
CASTLVGYNQPQHF
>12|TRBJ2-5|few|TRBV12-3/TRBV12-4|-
TGTGCCAGCGCTCGAAACCAAGAGACCCAGTACTTC
CASARNQETQYF
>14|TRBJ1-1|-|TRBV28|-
TGTGCCAGCAGTCTCGGACTATCATGGACTGAAGCTTTCTTT
CASSLGLSWTEAFF
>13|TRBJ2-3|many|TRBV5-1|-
TGCGCCAGCAACCGCCCCCCCACAGATACGCAGTATTTT
CASNRPPTDTQYF
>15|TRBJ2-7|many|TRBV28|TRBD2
TGTGCCAGCACCCCTAGCGGGACTAGCGGCTACGAGCAGTACTTC
CASTPSGTSGYEQYF
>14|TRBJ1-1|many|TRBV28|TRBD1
TGTGCCAGCAGTTTTGGGCACAGGGGAACTGAAGCTTTCTTT
CASSFGHRGTEAFF
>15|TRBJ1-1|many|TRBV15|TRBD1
TGTGCCACCAGCAGGGACAGGGGGTTGAACACTGAAGCTTTCTTT
CATSRDRGLNTEAFF
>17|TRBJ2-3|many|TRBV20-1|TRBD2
TGCAGTGCCGAAAGTGGCATACTAGCGGGCCAGGAAGATACGCAGTATTTT
CSAESGILAGQEDTQYF
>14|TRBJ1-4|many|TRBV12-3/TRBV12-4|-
TGTGCCAGCTGCCCGTGGGAGGGGGGGGAAAAACTGTTTTTT
CASCPWEGGEKLFF
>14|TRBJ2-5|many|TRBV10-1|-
TGCGCCAGCAGTGATTCTGGCCACCAAGAGACCCAGTACTTC
CASSDSGHQETQYF
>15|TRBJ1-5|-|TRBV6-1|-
TGTGCCAGCAGTGAACTAGTTAGTAGCAATCAGCCCCAGCATTTT
CASSELVSSNQPQHF
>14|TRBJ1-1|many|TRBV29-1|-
TGCAGCGTAGCTTTGGGGGCGAGGAACACTGAAGCTTTCTTT
CSVALGARNTEAFF
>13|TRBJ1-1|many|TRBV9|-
TGTGCCAGCAGCGCCCGACAGAACACTGAAGCTTTCTTT
CASSARQNTEAFF
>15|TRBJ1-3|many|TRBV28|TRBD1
TGTGCCAGCAGCCTCACAGGGGGCTCTGGAAACACCATATATTTT
CASSLTGGSGNTIYF
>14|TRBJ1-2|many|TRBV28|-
TGTGCCAGCAGTTTCCCCGACAGCAACTATGGCTACACCTTC
CASSFPDSNYGYTF
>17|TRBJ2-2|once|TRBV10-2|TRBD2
TGCGCCAGCAGTGGCGCTAGCGGGAGGGCGAACACCGGGGAGCTGTTTTTT
CASSGASGRANTGELFF
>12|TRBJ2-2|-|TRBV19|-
TGTGCCAGTAGTACAGGGGACGGGGAGCTGTTTTTT
CASSTGDGELFF
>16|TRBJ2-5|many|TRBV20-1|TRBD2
TGCAGTGCTGACCCGGGACTAGCGGCGCGTTTAAAGACCCAGTACTTC
CSADPGLAARLKTQYF
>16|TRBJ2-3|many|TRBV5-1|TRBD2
TGCGCCAGCAGATTGGGACTAGCGGGACGAACAGATACGCAGTATTTT
CASRLGLAGRTDTQYF
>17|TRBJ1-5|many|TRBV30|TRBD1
TGTGCCTGGAGCCCGAAACGGGGGGACAGAGGGTCTCAGCCCCAGCATTTT
CAWSPKRGDRGSQPQHF
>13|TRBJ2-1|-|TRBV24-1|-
TGTGCCACCAGTGATCCAAACGGAGCAGAGCAGTTCTTC
CATSDPNGAEQFF
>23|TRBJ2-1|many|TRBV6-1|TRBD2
TGTGCCAGCAGGATCTCCCAAACACCGCCGGGACTAGCGGGAGTTGGGGTATACAATGAGCAGTTCTTC
CASRISQTPPGLAGVGVYNEQFF
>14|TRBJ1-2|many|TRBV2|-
TGTGCCAGCAGTGTTTTGGGGTCTAACTATGGCTACACCTTC
CASSVLGSNYGYTF
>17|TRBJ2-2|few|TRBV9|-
TGTGCCAGCAGCGTAGCTCCGATCAGTGCGAACACCGGGGAGCTGTTTTTT
CASSVAPISANTGELFF
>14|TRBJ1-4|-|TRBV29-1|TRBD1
TGCAGCGTTGAAACAACCGGGACAGGCGAAAAACTGTTTTTT
CSVETTGTGEKLFF